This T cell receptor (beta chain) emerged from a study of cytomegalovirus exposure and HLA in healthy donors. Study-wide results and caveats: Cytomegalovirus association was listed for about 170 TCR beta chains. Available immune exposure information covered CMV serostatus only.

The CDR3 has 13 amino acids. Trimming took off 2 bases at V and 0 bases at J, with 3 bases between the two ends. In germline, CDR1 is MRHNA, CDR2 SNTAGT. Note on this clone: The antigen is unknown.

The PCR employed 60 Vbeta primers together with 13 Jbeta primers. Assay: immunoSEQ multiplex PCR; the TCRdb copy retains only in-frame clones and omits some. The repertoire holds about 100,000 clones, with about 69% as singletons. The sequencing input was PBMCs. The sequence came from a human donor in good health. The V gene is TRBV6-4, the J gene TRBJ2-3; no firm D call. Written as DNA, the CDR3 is TGTGCCAGCAGTGACACTAGCACAGATACGCAGTATTTT. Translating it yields CASSDTSTDTQYF.